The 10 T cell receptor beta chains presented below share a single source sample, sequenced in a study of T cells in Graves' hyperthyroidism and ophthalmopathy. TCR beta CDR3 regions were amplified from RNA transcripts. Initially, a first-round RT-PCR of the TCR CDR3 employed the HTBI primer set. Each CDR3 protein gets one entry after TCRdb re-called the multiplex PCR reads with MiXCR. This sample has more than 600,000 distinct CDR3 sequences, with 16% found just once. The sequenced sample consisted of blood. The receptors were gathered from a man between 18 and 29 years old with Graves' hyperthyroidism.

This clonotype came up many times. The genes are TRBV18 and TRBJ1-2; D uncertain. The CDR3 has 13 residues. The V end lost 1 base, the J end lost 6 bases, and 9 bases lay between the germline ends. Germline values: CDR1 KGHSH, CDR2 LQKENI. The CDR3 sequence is CASSPLRTDGYTF. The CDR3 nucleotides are TGTGCCAGCTCACCACTCCGGACCGATGGCTACACCTTC.

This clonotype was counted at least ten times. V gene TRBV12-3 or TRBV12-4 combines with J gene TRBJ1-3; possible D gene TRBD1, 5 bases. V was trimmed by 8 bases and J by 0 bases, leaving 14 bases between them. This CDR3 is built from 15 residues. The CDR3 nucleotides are TGTGCCAGCTTCGAGGGGTACCTCTCTGGAAACACCATATATTTT. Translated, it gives CASFEGYLSGNTIYF.

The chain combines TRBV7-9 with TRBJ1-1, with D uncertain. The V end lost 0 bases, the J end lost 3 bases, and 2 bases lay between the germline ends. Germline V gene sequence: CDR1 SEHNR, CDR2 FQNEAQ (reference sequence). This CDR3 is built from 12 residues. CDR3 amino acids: CASSLAYTEAFF. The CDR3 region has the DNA TGTGCCAGCAGCTTAGCATACACTGAAGCTTTCTTT.

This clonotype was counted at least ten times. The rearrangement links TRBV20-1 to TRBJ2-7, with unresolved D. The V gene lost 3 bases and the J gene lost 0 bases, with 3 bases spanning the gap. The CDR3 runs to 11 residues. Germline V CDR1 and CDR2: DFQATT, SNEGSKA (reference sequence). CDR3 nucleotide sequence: TGCAGTGCTAGGATCTCCTACGAGCAGTACTTC. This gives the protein CSARISYEQYF.

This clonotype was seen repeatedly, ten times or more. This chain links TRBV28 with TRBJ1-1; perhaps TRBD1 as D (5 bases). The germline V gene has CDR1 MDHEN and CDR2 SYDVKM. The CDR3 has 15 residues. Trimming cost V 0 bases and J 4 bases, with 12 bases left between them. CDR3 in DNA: TGTGCCAGCAGTTTATGGACCGGGGGAAGCACTGAAGCTTTCTTT. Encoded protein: CASSLWTGGSTEAFF.

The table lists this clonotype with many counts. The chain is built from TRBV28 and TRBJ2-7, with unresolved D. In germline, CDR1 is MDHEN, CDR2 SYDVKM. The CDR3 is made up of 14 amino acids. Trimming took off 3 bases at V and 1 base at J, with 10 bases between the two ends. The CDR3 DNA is TGTGCCAGCAGTTTGCATCCTCGTTCCTACGAGCAGTACTTC. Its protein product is CASSLHPRSYEQYF. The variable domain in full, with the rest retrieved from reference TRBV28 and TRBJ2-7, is DVKVTQSSRYLVKRTGEKVFLECVQDMDHENMFWYRQDPGLGLRLIYFSYDVKMKEKGDIPEGYSVSREKKERFSLILESASTNQTSMYLCASSLHPRSYEQYFGPGTRLTVT.

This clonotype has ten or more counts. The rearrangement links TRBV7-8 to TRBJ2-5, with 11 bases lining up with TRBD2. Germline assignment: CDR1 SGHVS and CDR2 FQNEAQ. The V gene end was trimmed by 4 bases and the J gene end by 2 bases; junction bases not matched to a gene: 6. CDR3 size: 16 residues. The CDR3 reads CASSSRRTSGQETQYF. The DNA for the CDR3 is TGTGCCAGCAGCTCCCGCCGGACTAGCGGGCAAGAGACCCAGTACTTC.

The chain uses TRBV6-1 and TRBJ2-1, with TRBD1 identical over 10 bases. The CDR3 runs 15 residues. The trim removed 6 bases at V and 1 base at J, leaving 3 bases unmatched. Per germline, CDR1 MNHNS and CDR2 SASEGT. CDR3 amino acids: CASRPGQGSYNEQFF. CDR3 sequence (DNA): TGTGCCAGCAGGCCGGGACAGGGGTCCTACAATGAGCAGTTCTTC.

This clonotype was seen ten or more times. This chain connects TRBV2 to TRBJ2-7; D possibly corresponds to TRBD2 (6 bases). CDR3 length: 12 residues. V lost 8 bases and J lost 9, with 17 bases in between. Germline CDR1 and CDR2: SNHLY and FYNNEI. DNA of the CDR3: TGTGCCAGCGGGGGGACGTCCGGCAGGCAGTACTTC. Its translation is CASGGTSGRQYF.

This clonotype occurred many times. CDR3 residues: CASSLAWSGELFF. Here the CDR3 DNA reads TGTGCCAGCAGCTTAGCGTGGAGCGGGGAGCTGTTTTTT. The chain carries TRBV11-1 and TRBJ2-2; the D is unclear. Germline loops: CDR1 SGHAT, CDR2 FQDESV (reference sequence). Trimming stripped 0 bases from V and 7 bases from J, with 6 bases between. The CDR3 covers 13 residues.